These 17 T cell receptor beta chains came from one sample sequenced in a study of blood T cell repertoires in COVID-19. Repertoires were generated with immunoSEQ multiplex PCR, while TCRdb's copy carries only in-frame clones and drops some. Of around 300,000 clones in the sample, around 82% were seen once. The sample consisted of peripheral blood. The receptors derive from a man aged 30-40 years with active or convalescent COVID-19.

This chain links TRBV19 with TRBJ2-3, with D maybe TRBD1 (6 bases). The CDR3 covers 16 residues. V was pared by 3 bases and J by 1 base, with 14 bases between. CDR1 is LNHDA, CDR2 SQIVND, per germline (reference sequence). The CDR3 DNA is TGTGCCAGTAGTATGGGGCTGTCAGGGGGCACAGATACGCAGTATTTT. Its translation: CASSMGLSGGTDTQYF.

The chain couples TRBV2 to TRBJ1-4; the D gene is possibly TRBD1 (6 bases). Trimming stripped 4 bases from V and 8 bases from J, with 11 bases between. The CDR3 has 13 residues. Per germline, CDR1 SNHLY and CDR2 FYNNEI. The CDR3 DNA reads TGTGCCAGCAGTGGGACAGCCTTCGAAAAACTGTTTTTT. Protein sequence: CASSGTAFEKLFF.

The chain links TRBV3-1 (or the pseudogene TRBV3-2) to TRBJ2-7; D might be TRBD1 (5 bases). V was pared by 4 bases and J by 7 bases, with 17 bases between. Germline V gene lookup returns CDR1 LGHDT and CDR2 YNNKEL (reference sequence). The CDR3 is 14 residues long. Here the CDR3 reads CASSPKWGVREQYF. CDR3 DNA sequence: TGTGCCAGCAGCCCCAAGTGGGGCGTGAGGGAGCAGTACTTC.

The rearrangement links TRBV5-1 to TRBJ2-1; possibly TRBD2 for D (7 bases). In germline, CDR1 is SGHRS, CDR2 YFSETQ. V dropped 5 bases and J dropped 4 bases, with 13 bases sitting between them. This CDR3 is built from 14 residues. The CDR3 protein is CASRVGGRYNEQFF. The CDR3 nucleotides read TGCGCCAGCAGGGTGGGGGGGCGTTACAATGAGCAGTTCTTC.

This clone was seen a few times. The genes are TRBV7-2 and TRBJ2-5; 8 nucleotides line up with TRBD1. This CDR3 spans 13 amino acids. Germline assignment: CDR1 SGHTA and CDR2 FQGNSA. J gave up 5 bases and V 5 bases, and 4 bases lay outside the gene matches. CDR3 DNA: TGTGCCAGCAGCCCAGGGGGCTCGGAGACCCAGTACTTC. Translating gives CASSPGGSETQYF.

The chain uses TRBV19 and TRBJ2-6, with D unresolved. Trimming removed 6 bases from V and 10 bases from J, with 16 bases in between. CDR3 size: 14 residues. Germline V gene sequence: CDR1 LNHDA, CDR2 SQIVND (reference sequence). The CDR3 loop reads CASSLLNLENVLTF. The CDR3 DNA reads TGTGCCAGTAGCCTCCTTAACTTAGAGAACGTCCTGACTTTC.

The V gene is TRBV29-1, the J gene TRBJ2-7; the match to TRBD1 covers 11 bases. The CDR3 is 13 amino acids. Germline V lookup: CDR1 SQVTM, CDR2 ANQGSEA. Trimming took 7 bases from V and 7 from J; bases not matched to a gene: 9. The CDR3 region has the DNA TGCAGCGGCCAACCCGGGACAGGGGGTGAGCAGTACTTC. Its protein product is CSGQPGTGGEQYF.

This sequence joins TRBV6-1 and TRBJ1-5, with 10 bases matching TRBD1. Trimming took 1 base from V and 9 from J; bases not matched to a gene: 6. CDR3 length: 15 amino acids. The germline gives CDR1 MNHNS, CDR2 SASEGT. DNA of the CDR3: TGTGCCAGCAGTGAAGTTGGACAGGGGGGTCGGCCCCAGCATTTT. Translation gives CASSEVGQGGRPQHF.

This chain uses TRBV15 with TRBJ1-5, with D possibly being TRBD1 (5 bases). This CDR3 contains 16 residues. Germline V gene data show CDR1 as LNHNV and CDR2 as YYDKDF (reference sequence). Deletions cut 1 base from V and 4 bases from J, with 14 bases between. The chain's CDR3 is CATSRGEGEGNQPQHF. CDR3 sequence (DNA): TGTGCCACCAGCAGAGGTGAAGGGGAAGGAAATCAGCCCCAGCATTTT. The full variable domain, with the rest looked up from reference TRBV15 and TRBJ1-5, is DAMVIQNPRYQVTQFGKPVTLSCSQTLNHNVMYWYQQKSSQAPKLLFHYYDKDFNNEADTPDNFQSRRPNTSFCFLDIRSPGLGDTAMYLCATSRGEGEGNQPQHFGDGTRLSIL.

The genes are TRBV29-1 and TRBJ2-4, with 11 positions matching TRBD1. V lost 7 bases to trimming and J lost 8 bases; unmatched junction nucleotides: 7. The CDR3 is 13 residues long. The germline V gene has CDR1 SQVTM and CDR2 ANQGSEA. CDR3: CSAGEGQGDIQYF. For the CDR3, the DNA is TGCAGCGCCGGTGAGGGACAGGGGGACATTCAGTACTTC.

The chain joins TRBV29-1 to TRBJ2-7; D unclear. CDR3 length: 12 amino acids. The germline V gene has CDR1 SQVTM and CDR2 ANQGSEA. V was pared by 7 bases and J by 0 bases, with 10 bases between. The CDR3 region is CSGSSDSYEQYF. Here the CDR3 DNA reads TGCAGCGGCTCAAGCGACTCCTACGAGCAGTACTTC.

In nucleotides, the CDR3 is TGTGCCAGCAGTCGCGAAGGGGTGGTAGCGGTAAACGAGCAGTACTTC. Its protein is CASSREGVVAVNEQYF. This chain joins TRBV27 and TRBJ2-7; a possible D gene is TRBD2 (6 bases). Germline V gene sequence: CDR1 MNHEY, CDR2 SMNVEV (reference sequence). Between the trimmed V and J ends, which lost 5 bases and 5 bases, there was a span of 22 bases. The CDR3 is 16 residues long.

The rearrangement uses TRBV24-1 and TRBJ2-6; TRBD2 agrees at 7 bases. CDR3 size: 15 residues. The V segment lost 6 bases and the J segment 2 bases; nucleotides outside the gene matches: 3. Germline V gene sequence: CDR1 KGHDR, CDR2 SFDVKD. Here the CDR3 reads CATSLGGAGANVLTF. Written as DNA, the CDR3 is TGTGCCACCAGTCTGGGAGGGGCTGGGGCCAACGTCCTGACTTTC.

The chain carries TRBV19 and TRBJ1-2; D is possibly TRBD1 (6 bases). Trimming removed 7 bases from V and 1 base from J, with 16 bases in between. Looked up from germline, CDR1 is LNHDA and CDR2 is SQIVND (reference sequence). The CDR3 is 15 residues long. In DNA form, the CDR3 reads TGTGCCAGTATGTATTGGGACACTTTTAACTATGGCTACACCTTC. Protein product: CASMYWDTFNYGYTF.

DNA for the CDR3: TGTGCCAGCAGTGATTCGAGATCTAGCACAGATACGCAGTATTTT. This encodes CASSDSRSSTDTQYF. This chain links TRBV6-1 with TRBJ2-3; unclear D gene. CDR3 length: 15 residues. The ends were cut back, 3 bases at V and 0 bases at J, with 10 bases in the middle. Germline CDR1 reads MNHNS; CDR2 reads SASEGT.

V is TRBV5-3 and J is TRBJ1-1; no firm D call. TRBV5-3 is recorded as an ORF, its role being uncertain. The CDR3 loop spans 17 amino acids. Trimming shortened V by 4 bases and J by 11 bases, and 30 bases separated the two germline ends. CDR3 in amino acids: CARSASDPDCSSSQAFF. The CDR3 DNA is TGTGCCAGAAGCGCTAGCGACCCAGATTGCTCAAGTTCTCAGGCTTTCTTT.

The CDR3 loop is CASSLLPPFGRGDTQYF. CDR3 DNA sequence: TGTGCCAGCAGTTTATTACCCCCGTTCGGGAGGGGAGATACGCAGTATTTT. The chain joins TRBV27 to TRBJ2-3; 8 nucleotides match TRBD2. The ends lost 1 base at V and 5 bases at J; junction bases unmatched: 11. CDR1 is MNHEY, CDR2 SMNVEV, per germline (reference sequence). There are 17 residues in the CDR3.